This is a list of T cell receptor beta chains from one sample in a study of blood T cell repertoires in COVID-19. Repertoires were generated with immunoSEQ multiplex PCR, while TCRdb's copy carries only in-frame clones and drops some. The top ten clones hold 1.7% of a sample with about 290,000 clones, approximately 91% of them seen once. The sample taken for sequencing was PBMCs or T cells enriched from blood (not recorded which). The receptors stem from a woman aged 40 to 49 who had recovered from COVID-19. CDR3s include the opening cysteine and the closing phenylalanine or tryptophan. Fields, in order: J gene, clone size, D gene, V gene, CDR3 protein, CDR3 DNA. A D gene is named only where the DNA matches it firmly. Size is stated for part of the rows, as once, few or many counts, or as a class when the clone is expanded.

TRBJ2-3,once,.,TRBV11-2,CASSLALTRGRGTDTQYF,TGTGCCAGCAGCTTAGCCTTGACAAGGGGGAGAGGCACAGATACGCAGTATTTT
TRBJ1-6,.,.,TRBV15,CATSRDPSNSPLHF,TGTGCCACCAGCAGAGATCCATCTAATTCACCCCTCCACTTT
TRBJ2-1,.,TRBD2,TRBV5-6,CASDTSGSSRNEQFF,TGTGCCAGCGACACTAGCGGGAGCTCAAGGAATGAGCAGTTCTTC
TRBJ2-1,.,TRBD1,TRBV28,CASGKPGTGEFHEQFF,TGTGCCAGCGGTAAACCCGGGACAGGGGAGTTTCATGAGCAGTTCTTC
TRBJ2-3,once,TRBD2,TRBV19,CASSRWTSGATDTQYF,TGTGCCAGTAGTCGGTGGACTAGCGGAGCCACAGATACGCAGTATTTT
TRBJ1-5,.,.,TRBV30,CAWSSPGVNQPQHF,TGTGCCTGGAGTTCGCCAGGTGTCAATCAGCCCCAGCATTTT
TRBJ2-7,.,TRBD1,TRBV27,CASSLYSQGTHEQYF,TGTGCCAGCAGTTTATATTCACAGGGGACCCACGAGCAGTACTTC
TRBJ2-1,.,.,TRBV21-1,CAMILTRDSYNEQFF,TGTGCCATGATTTTAACCCGGGACTCCTACAATGAGCAGTTCTTC
TRBJ2-5,.,TRBD2,TRBV10-3,CATATSGTQETQYF,TGTGCCACCGCGACTAGCGGGACTCAAGAGACCCAGTACTTC
TRBJ2-7,.,TRBD2,TRBV19,CASSMTSSNYEQYF,TGTGCCAGTAGTATGACTAGCAGTAACTACGAGCAGTACTTC
TRBJ1-5,.,.,TRBV19,CASSTPDWVGGF,TGTGCCAGTAGTACCCCAGACTGGGTTGGTGGTTTT
TRBJ2-2,few,TRBD2,TRBV30,CAWSVSSLAGGTGELFF,TGTGCCTGGAGTGTAAGCAGTCTAGCGGGAGGTACCGGGGAGCTGTTTTTT
TRBJ2-7,.,.,TRBV27,CASSLRQGGPYEQYF,TGTGCCAGCAGTTTACGGCAGGGGGGACCCTACGAGCAGTACTTC
TRBJ2-1,.,TRBD2,TRBV5-5,CASSGSGGESYNEQFF,TGTGCCAGCAGCGGTAGCGGGGGGGAGTCTTACAATGAGCAGTTCTTC
TRBJ1-2,.,TRBD1,TRBV25-1,CASSESATPGGGYGYTF,TGTGCCAGCAGCGAATCAGCAACTCCAGGGGGAGGCTATGGCTACACCTTC
TRBJ1-1,.,.,TRBV7-9,CASSLTRTTGNTEAFF,TGTGCCAGCAGCTTAACGCGAACCACAGGGAACACTGAAGCTTTCTTT
TRBJ1-6,.,TRBD1,TRBV18,CASSPSGQGGSPLHF,TGTGCCAGCTCACCCAGCGGACAGGGGGGGTCACCCCTCCACTTT
TRBJ1-3,.,TRBD1,TRBV10-3,CASTGGTGYLSGNTIYF,TGTGCCTCGACGGGAGGGACAGGGTATCTCTCTGGAAACACCATATATTTT
TRBJ2-7,.,TRBD2,TRBV2,CASMALLAGEQYF,TGTGCCAGCATGGCCCTGCTAGCGGGTGAGCAGTACTTC
TRBJ1-1,.,.,TRBV30,CAWGKGVGTEAFF,TGTGCCTGGGGAAAGGGGGTAGGCACTGAAGCTTTCTTT
TRBJ2-6,.,TRBD2,TRBV19,CASSIETSGRPGANVLTF,TGTGCCAGTAGTATAGAGACTAGCGGGAGACCTGGGGCCAACGTCCTGACTTTC
TRBJ1-6,.,.,TRBV11-2,CASSLGLAHNSPLHF,TGTGCCAGCAGCCTGGGACTCGCCCATAATTCACCCCTCCACTTT
TRBJ2-7,.,TRBD2,TRBV4-2,CASSQGTSGTLHEQYF,TGTGCCAGCAGCCAAGGAACTAGCGGGACACTCCACGAGCAGTACTTC
TRBJ2-6,.,TRBD2,TRBV9,CASSVKVWTFGRGAGANVLTF,TGTGCCAGCAGCGTAAAGGTTTGGACATTCGGACGGGGGGCTGGGGCCAACGTCCTGACTTTC
TRBJ2-7,.,.,TRBV29-1,CSARRDFAYEQYF,TGCAGCGCCCGCCGGGACTTCGCCTACGAGCAGTACTTC
TRBJ1-5,.,.,TRBV3-1/TRBV3-2,CASSQDLRAGEPQHF,TGTGCCAGCAGCCAAGACCTTCGAGCCGGGGAGCCCCAGCATTTT
TRBJ1-1,.,.,TRBV3-1/TRBV3-2,CASSQNGERAFF,TGTGCCAGCAGCCAGAATGGTGAGAGAGCTTTCTTT
TRBJ1-3,.,.,TRBV14,CASSQGTSYGNTIYF,TGTGCCAGCAGCCAAGGGACAAGTTACGGAAACACCATATATTTT
TRBJ1-2,.,TRBD1,TRBV10-2,CASSDPQGARGYGYTF,TGCGCCAGCAGTGACCCTCAGGGGGCGCGGGGCTATGGCTACACCTTC
TRBJ1-1,few,TRBD1,TRBV12-3/TRBV12-4,CASSSQTGFKAFF,TGTGCCAGCAGTTCCCAGACAGGGTTTAAAGCTTTCTTT
TRBJ1-6,.,.,TRBV7-3,CASSLRQENSPLHF,TGTGCCAGCAGCTTAAGACAGGAGAATTCACCCCTCCACTTT
TRBJ1-2,.,.,TRBV2,CASSEGGGRSGDYGYTF,TGTGCCAGCAGTGAAGGCGGGGGTAGGTCAGGGGACTATGGCTACACCTTC
TRBJ2-7,.,.,TRBV9,CASSVWAGGTYEQYF,TGTGCCAGCAGCGTATGGGCAGGTGGTACCTACGAGCAGTACTTC
TRBJ1-2,.,TRBD1,TRBV6-4,CASRPGQGDYGYTF,TGTGCCAGCAGACCAGGACAGGGGGACTATGGCTACACCTTC
TRBJ1-1,.,TRBD1,TRBV4-3,CASSHTPGQGTEAFF,TGCGCCAGCAGCCACACGCCGGGACAGGGTACTGAAGCTTTCTTT
TRBJ1-2,.,.,TRBV11-2,CASSFTGDYGYTF,TGTGCCAGCAGCTTTACGGGGGACTATGGCTACACCTTC
TRBJ2-3,.,TRBD2,TRBV30,CAWSGSGGTDTQYF,TGTGCCTGGAGTGGTAGCGGGGGCACAGATACGCAGTATTTT
TRBJ2-7,.,.,TRBV28,CAAEGRSYEQYF,TGTGCCGCGGAGGGGCGCTCCTACGAGCAGTACTTC
TRBJ1-1,.,TRBD1,TRBV29-1,CSVEDTIQGGPEAFF,TGCAGCGTTGAAGATACTATACAGGGGGGCCCTGAAGCTTTCTTT
TRBJ2-5,.,.,TRBV30,CAWSVLTGLRETQYF,TGTGCCTGGAGTGTACTAACAGGGCTACGAGAGACCCAGTACTTC
TRBJ1-5,.,TRBD1,TRBV30,CAWGHRTGPQPQHF,TGTGCCTGGGGACATAGGACAGGGCCACAGCCCCAGCATTTT
TRBJ2-7,.,TRBD2,TRBV2,CASGTSGAGGYF,TGTGCCAGCGGGACTAGCGGGGCTGGCGGGTACTTC
TRBJ1-6,.,.,TRBV15,CATSRDNSSPGSPLHF,TGTGCCACCAGCAGAGATAATTCCAGTCCAGGATCACCCCTCCACTTT
TRBJ2-7,few,TRBD1,TRBV7-2,CASSVGQGTPYEQYF,TGTGCCAGCAGCGTCGGACAGGGGACTCCATACGAGCAGTACTTC
TRBJ2-7,.,TRBD2,TRBV7-3,CASSLAGGGDEQYF,TGTGCCAGCAGCTTAGCGGGAGGAGGAGACGAGCAGTACTTC
TRBJ1-1,.,.,TRBV12-3/TRBV12-4,CASSLIGAGSAFF,TGTGCCAGCAGCCTCATCGGTGCAGGGTCTGCTTTCTTT
TRBJ1-1,.,.,TRBV15,CATSRVPQGNTEAFF,TGTGCCACCAGCAGAGTTCCTCAGGGGAACACTGAAGCTTTCTTT
TRBJ1-1,.,.,TRBV5-5,CASSLPAGNTEAFF,TGTGCCAGCAGCTTGCCGGCGGGTAACACTGAAGCTTTCTTT
TRBJ2-7,.,TRBD2,TRBV5-1,CASSLTGGPSSYEQYF,TGCGCCAGCAGCCTCACGGGGGGTCCAAGCTCCTACGAGCAGTACTTC
TRBJ1-6,few,TRBD1,TRBV5-1,CASSRTGQENNSPLHF,TGCGCCAGCAGCCGAACCGGACAGGAAAATAATTCACCCCTCCACTTT
TRBJ1-2,.,TRBD1,TRBV30,CAWSAGQGRGYTF,TGTGCCTGGAGCGCCGGACAGGGCAGAGGCTACACCTTC
TRBJ1-1,once,.,TRBV19,CASSIRRGAGNTEAFF,TGTGCCAGTAGTATTAGGCGGGGTGCGGGGAACACTGAAGCTTTCTTT